This TCR beta chain comes out of a study of early T cells in non-severe SARS-CoV-2 infection. About the research overall: The study sequenced bulk RNA from unsorted whole blood, with chains unpaired. Study-wide findings and caveats: The study's VDJdb matching favored anti-spike CD8 responses and missed private and CD4 specificities.

cDNA molecules, individually, were tagged with unique molecular identifiers. Each CDR3 protein is one row after TCRdb ran MiXCR on the 5' RACE reads. The sample lists about 80,000 distinct CDR3 sequences; approximately 5% were seen once. At least ten counts were recorded for this clonotype. Its target is not known. This CDR3 has 11 amino acids. V was pared by 5 bases and J by 8 bases, with 9 bases between. The V gene's germline CDR1 is MGHRA and CDR2 YSYEKL. The material sequenced was whole blood, taken at baseline. The source of this sequence is an adult who was a healthcare worker with PCR-confirmed SARS-CoV-2 infection or an uninfected control (not recorded which). The chain has TRBV4-1 and TRBJ1-1, with D possibly matching TRBD1 (5 bases). The CDR3 region is CASSYAGEAFF. The CDR3 DNA reads TGCGCCAGCAGCTACGCAGGGGAAGCTTTCTTT.